One sample yielded the 15 T cell receptor beta chains listed below, sequenced in a study of cytomegalovirus exposure and HLA in healthy donors. The PCR contained 60 Vbeta and 13 Jbeta primers. Repertoires were generated with immunoSEQ multiplex PCR, while TCRdb's copy carries only in-frame clones and drops some. This table holds about 190,000 clones, about 89% found once. Sequenced sample: PBMCs. The receptors stem from a man between 25 and 39 years old in good health and CMV-seronegative.

In DNA form, the CDR3 reads TGTGCCAGCAGTGAAATGAGGAACACTGAAGCTTTCTTT. It encodes CASSEMRNTEAFF. This chain joins TRBV2 and TRBJ1-1; D is undetermined. Germline loops: CDR1 SNHLY, CDR2 FYNNEI. V was trimmed by 2 bases and J by 1 base, leaving 5 bases between them. This CDR3 spans 13 amino acids.

This chain connects TRBV28 to TRBJ2-1; TRBD2 agrees at 11 bases. The germline V gene has CDR1 MDHEN and CDR2 SYDVKM. CDR3 size: 17 residues. Trimming removed 6 bases from V and 2 bases from J; junction bases left unmatched: 9. As DNA, the CDR3 is TGTGCCAGCAGCCTCCCCCTTAGCGGGAGGGCCTACAATGAGCAGTTCTTC. Its protein is CASSLPLSGRAYNEQFF.

This clone was seen just once. This chain connects TRBV2 to TRBJ1-3; 7 bases fit TRBD1. The CDR3 is 15 amino acids. Germline trimming cut 6 bases from V and 2 bases from J; bases unmatched to any gene: 7. From germline, CDR1 is SNHLY and CDR2 FYNNEI. The CDR3 region has the DNA TGTGCCAGCAGCGAAACCGGGACAGCTGGAAACACCATATATTTT. Translation: CASSETGTAGNTIYF.

The chain uses TRBV30 and TRBJ2-7; D is unresolved. The ends were cut back, 4 bases at V and 1 base at J, with 14 bases in the middle. This CDR3 comprises 14 residues. Per germline, CDR1 GTSNPN and CDR2 SVGIG (reference sequence). CDR3: CAWTPGHRSYEQYF. The CDR3 DNA is TGTGCCTGGACCCCAGGTCACAGATCCTACGAGCAGTACTTC.

V and J are TRBV4-2 and TRBJ2-4; D might be TRBD2 (5 bases). Trimming stripped 0 bases from V and 15 bases from J, with 15 bases between. CDR3 length equals 13 residues. The V gene's germline CDR1 is LGHNA and CDR2 YNFKEQ. CDR3 coding DNA: TGTGCCAGCAGCCAAGAGGGAGTGGCAGGAGCGTACTTC. Its translation is CASSQEGVAGAYF.

The chain couples TRBV7-9 to TRBJ2-7, with TRBD2 matching over 13 bases. The V gene's germline CDR1 is SEHNR and CDR2 FQNEAQ (reference sequence). After removal of 5 bases from V and 4 bases from J, the junction contained 2 bases not matched to a gene. The CDR3 runs 14 residues. This CDR3 reads CASSGTSGTYEQYF. The DNA of the CDR3 is TGTGCCAGCAGCGGGACTAGCGGGACATACGAGCAGTACTTC.

This rearrangement joins TRBV11-1 to TRBJ2-5; 9 nucleotides align to TRBD1. Germline CDR1 is SGHAT and CDR2 is FQDESV (reference sequence). Losses at the gene ends were 5 bases for V and 4 bases for J; bases not matched to a gene: 11. This CDR3 spans 16 amino acids. CDR3 residues: CASSPTGQGIGETQYF. In DNA, the CDR3 is TGTGCCAGCAGCCCCACGGGACAGGGAATTGGAGAGACCCAGTACTTC.

The CDR3: CASSLTSGRYEQYF. The DNA of the CDR3 is TGTGCCAGCAGCCTAACTAGCGGGAGGTACGAGCAGTACTTC. The chain links TRBV6-5 to TRBJ2-7; the match to TRBD2 covers 12 bases. CDR3 length equals 14 residues. Germline V gene sequence: CDR1 MNHEY, CDR2 SVGAGI. J lost 4 bases, V lost 6 bases, and 4 bases had no gene match.

The chain is built from TRBV4-1 and TRBJ2-7, with TRBD2 matching over 8 bases. The germline V gene encodes CDR1 MGHRA and CDR2 YSYEKL. After removal of 0 bases from V and 3 bases from J, the junction contained 7 bases not matched to a gene. The CDR3 is 16 residues long. The DNA for the CDR3 is TGCGCCAGCAGCCAAGAAGGACTAGCTACCCTCTACGAGCAGTACTTC. Encoded protein: CASSQEGLATLYEQYF.

Concerning this clone itself: One end of the junction varies from germline; a read error may be responsible. This chain joins TRBV7-9 and TRBJ2-7; 8 bases are shared with TRBD1. The CDR3 is 13 residues long. Germline V gene data show CDR1 as SEHNR and CDR2 as FQNEAQ (reference sequence). The CDR3 coding sequence is TGTTCCAGCAGCCTGACAGGGGTCCACGAGCAGTACTTC. As protein: CSSSLTGVHEQYF. Filled out from reference TRBV7-9 and TRBJ2-7, the complete variable domain reads DTGVSQNPRHKITKRGQNVTFRCDPISEHNRLYWYRQTLGQGPEFLTYFQNEAQLEKSRLLSDRFSAERPKGSFSTLEIQRTEQGDSAMYLCSSSLTGVHEQYFGPGTRLTVT.

J is TRBJ2-3 and V is TRBV18; the match to TRBD2 covers 9 bases. Germline values: CDR1 KGHSH, CDR2 LQKENI. The CDR3 is 14 amino acids. V was pared by 3 bases and J by 3 bases, with 1 base of the junction left unmatched. In DNA, the CDR3 is TGTGCCAGCTCACCTAGCGGGAGAACAGATACGCAGTATTTT. It encodes CASSPSGRTDTQYF. Complete variable domain (other parts from reference TRBV18 and TRBJ2-3): NAGVMQNPRHLVRRRGQEARLRCSPMKGHSHVYWYRQLPEEGLKFMVYLQKENIIDESGMPKERFSAEFPKEGPSILRIQQVVRGDSAAYFCASSPSGRTDTQYFGPGTRLTVL.

The chain links TRBV28 to TRBJ1-5; D uncertain. V gave up 3 bases and J gave up 0 bases, with 12 bases separating them. The germline CDR1 and CDR2 sequences are MDHEN and SYDVKM. The CDR3 spans 16 residues. CDR3 amino acids: CASSFLLEYSNQPQHF. CDR3 bases: TGTGCCAGCAGTTTTCTGTTGGAGTATAGCAATCAGCCCCAGCATTTT.

The rearrangement links TRBV5-1 to TRBJ2-7; 9 bases fit TRBD1. This CDR3 is built from 14 residues. Germline loops: CDR1 SGHRS, CDR2 YFSETQ. Trimming removed 5 bases from V and 0 bases from J; junction bases left unmatched: 3. CDR3 nucleotide sequence: TGCGCCAGCAGTCTACAGGGGGCCTCCTACGAGCAGTACTTC. Its protein is CASSLQGASYEQYF.

The chain carries TRBV28 and TRBJ1-3; TRBD1 matches at 10 bases. CDR1 is MDHEN and CDR2 is SYDVKM in the germline V gene. The V segment lost 6 bases and the J segment 5 bases; nucleotides outside the gene matches: 4. This CDR3 contains 14 residues. CDR3 residues: CASRPTGGRNTIYF. The CDR3 DNA reads TGTGCCAGCAGGCCGACAGGGGGCCGAAACACCATATATTTT.

The chain uses TRBV6-5 and TRBJ2-2, with TRBD1 matching over 7 bases. The CDR3 length is 14 residues. Germline V gene lookup returns CDR1 MNHEY and CDR2 SVGAGI. Trimming took 6 bases from V and 4 from J; bases not matched to a gene: 5. The CDR3 is CASRTQGLTGELFF. The CDR3 nucleotides read TGTGCCAGCAGAACACAGGGGCTCACCGGGGAGCTGTTTTTT.